A single sample gave rise to the 10 T cell receptor beta chains below, sequenced in a study of T cells after yellow fever vaccination. TCRdb reprocessed the 5' RACE reads with MiXCR, giving one entry per CDR3 protein. Of 200,000 to 300,000 distinct CDR3 sequences in the sample, roughly 13% were seen once. Material: CD4+ T cells sorted from PBMCs, obtained 45 days after the yellow fever booster vaccination. The receptors come from a man younger than 40 who received the YFV17D yellow fever vaccine.

This clonotype was seen many times. The V call is TRBV12-3 or TRBV12-4, the J call TRBJ2-7; possible D gene TRBD2, 5 bases. This CDR3 is built from 14 residues. V lost 3 bases to trimming and J lost 3 bases, with 12 bases between them. The CDR3 nucleotides are TGTGCCAGCAGTTTCGGCGGGCCGCACTACGAGCAGTACTTC. This sequence encodes CASSFGGPHYEQYF.

This clonotype was found many times. The rearrangement uses TRBV20-1 and TRBJ2-3; 13 bases fit TRBD2. The V gene's germline CDR1 is DFQATT and CDR2 SNEGSKA (reference sequence). The CDR3 covers 16 residues. V lost 5 bases, J lost 8 bases, and 13 bases stayed unmatched. The CDR3 DNA sequence: TGCAGTGCTGAGGGAGAACTAGCGGGAGGGTTCGGTACGCAGTATTTT. It translates to CSAEGELAGGFGTQYF.

The chain couples TRBV28 to TRBJ1-2, with a weak D call TRBD1 (5 bases). The germline gives CDR1 MDHEN, CDR2 SYDVKM. Trimming took off 5 bases at V and 7 bases at J, with 14 bases between the two ends. The CDR3 has 13 amino acids. This chain's CDR3 is CASSTRDFRGYTF. The DNA for the CDR3 is TGTGCCAGCAGTACCAGGGATTTCCGTGGCTACACCTTC.

There are a few counts of this clonotype. The V call is TRBV11-2, the J call TRBJ2-2, with TRBD2 as a possible D gene (6 bases). Per the germline V gene, CDR1 is SGHAT and CDR2 is FQNNGV. V was trimmed by 7 bases and J by 8 bases, leaving 29 bases between them. The CDR3 has 18 residues. This CDR3 reads CASTPPPQPLSGAGELFF. CDR3 sequence (DNA): TGTGCCAGCACCCCCCCGCCGCAACCCCTCTCGGGAGCGGGGGAGCTGTTTTTT.

The chain couples TRBV27 to TRBJ1-1, with D unresolved. Germline assignment: CDR1 MNHEY and CDR2 SMNVEV (reference sequence). Trimming stripped 6 bases from V and 0 bases from J, with 11 bases between. CDR3 length: 14 amino acids. In DNA form, the CDR3 reads TGTGCCAGCAGCTCCGTGGCAATGAACACTGAAGCTTTCTTT. Translating it yields CASSSVAMNTEAFF.

This sequence joins TRBV16 and TRBJ1-2, with D unclear. The CDR3 has 11 residues. Germline V gives CDR1 KGHSY, CDR2 FQNENV. V lost 4 bases and J 3 bases, leaving 3 bases between the germline ends. The DNA of the CDR3 is TGTGCCAGCAGCCCACACTATGGCTACACCTTC. The encoded protein is CASSPHYGYTF.

This clonotype has a handful of counts. Relative to the germline gene, one junction end is altered; a read error may explain this. This chain joins TRBV12-3 or TRBV12-4 and TRBJ2-1; 7 bases agree with TRBD2. The length of the CDR3 is 15 residues. The CDR3 loop is CASSNLADHYKEQFF. DNA for the CDR3: TGTGCCAGCAGTAACCTAGCGGACCATTACAAAGAGCAGTTCTTC.

In this sample, this clonotype turned up a few times. V usage is TRBV7-3 and J usage is TRBJ2-1, with D perhaps matching TRBD2 (7 bases). In germline, CDR1 is SGHTA, CDR2 FQGTGA. V lost 0 bases, J lost 9 bases, and 15 bases lay in between. The CDR3 length is 15 residues. The CDR3 reads CASSLTGGAGAEQFF. The CDR3 DNA reads TGTGCCAGCAGCTTAACCGGGGGCGCGGGGGCTGAGCAGTTCTTC.

V usage is TRBV5-1 and J usage is TRBJ2-3; the D is unclear. The germline gives CDR1 SGHRS, CDR2 YFSETQ. Trimming took off 1 base at V and 2 bases at J, with 8 bases between the two ends. This CDR3 has 14 amino acids. CDR3 sequence: CASSLLTPTDTQYF. The CDR3 DNA is TGCGCCAGCAGCTTGCTCACCCCCACAGATACGCAGTATTTT.

The sample holds a few counts of this clonotype. The chain is built from TRBV9 and TRBJ2-2; the match to TRBD2 covers 8 bases. Germline V CDR1 and CDR2: SGDLS, YYNGEE. CDR3 length: 17 amino acids. The trim removed 0 bases at V and 6 bases at J, leaving 10 bases unmatched. The CDR3 protein is CASSVAHGRAIAGELFF. The CDR3 DNA follows: TGTGCCAGCAGCGTAGCTCACGGGAGGGCCATTGCCGGGGAGCTGTTTTTT.